This T cell receptor beta chain was found in a study of blood T cell repertoires in COVID-19. Study in general: Samples of COVID-19 (acute and convalescent) were obtained from the United States, Italy and Spain. Nucleic acid was either cDNA or gDNA, and it came from T cells, B-cell-depleted T cells, or PBMCs.

This CDR3 has 10 amino acids. The germline CDR1 and CDR2 sequences are SNHLY and FYNNEI. V was cut by 8 bases and J by 9 bases, with 8 bases left in between. Authors' analysis steps: Counts of nucleated cells, estimated from reference gene primer amplification, were obtained. TCRdb's table, derived via immunoSEQ multiplex PCR, lists solely in-frame clones and lacks some. V and J calls plus clone size are reproduced from that table; the DNA served to infer D and trimming. Of 200,000 to 250,000 clones in the sample, roughly 75% were seen once. The chain carries TRBV2 and TRBJ2-1; D possibly corresponds to TRBD2 (5 bases). This sequence originates from a woman aged 70-85 years with acute or convalescent COVID-19. The sample was peripheral blood. CDR3 nucleotide sequence: TGTGCCAGCTCCGGAGGTGAGCAGTTCTTC. It codes for CASSGGEQFF.